This entry describes one T cell receptor beta chain. The data originate from a study of T cell responses to AZD1222 COVID-19 vaccine. Here immunoSEQ multiplex PCR was the method, and the copy in TCRdb shows in-frame clones only, minus some. This sample has some 130,000 clones; more than 75% occur once, and the top ten carry more than 3%. Germline values: CDR1 SGHRS, CDR2 YFSETQ. Trimming pared 0 bases from V and 6 bases from J, leaving 15 bases between. CDR3 length: 16 amino acids. The source of this sequence is an adult in good health. The material sequenced was peripheral blood, taken on day 0 of AZD1222 vaccination. The V and J genes are TRBV5-1 and TRBJ1-4; no clear D. DNA for the CDR3: TGCGCCAGCAGCTTGGGGACCGGGGTGGTGTATGAAAAACTGTTTTTT. It specifies CASSLGTGVVYEKLFF.